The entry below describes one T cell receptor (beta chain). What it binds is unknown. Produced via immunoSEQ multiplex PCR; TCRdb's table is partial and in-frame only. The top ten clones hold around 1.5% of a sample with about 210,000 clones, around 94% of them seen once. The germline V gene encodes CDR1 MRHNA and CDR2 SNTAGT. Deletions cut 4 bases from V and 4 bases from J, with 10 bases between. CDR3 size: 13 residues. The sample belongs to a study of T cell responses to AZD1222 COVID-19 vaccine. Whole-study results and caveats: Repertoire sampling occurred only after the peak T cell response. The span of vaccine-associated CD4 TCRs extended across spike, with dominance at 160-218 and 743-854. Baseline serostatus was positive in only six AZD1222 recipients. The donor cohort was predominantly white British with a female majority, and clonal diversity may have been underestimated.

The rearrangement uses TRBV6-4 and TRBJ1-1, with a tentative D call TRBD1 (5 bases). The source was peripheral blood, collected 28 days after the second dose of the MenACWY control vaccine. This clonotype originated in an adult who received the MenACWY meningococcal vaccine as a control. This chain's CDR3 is CASSVDTFTEAFF. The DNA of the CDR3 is TGTGCCAGCAGTGTGGACACTTTCACTGAAGCTTTCTTT.